The 20 T cell receptor beta chains reported below all come from one sample, sequenced in a study of T-cell memory formation after mild COVID-19. TCRdb fed the 5' RACE reads into MiXCR, producing one record per CDR3 protein. The repertoire has under 200,000 distinct CDR3 sequences, about 28% of them found once; the top ten carry around 12%. The sample was PBMCs or a T cell subset sorted from them (not recorded which). The receptors originated from an adult woman who had mild COVID-19 (a few samples of this study predate the infection). Cell type and time point are not known.

The genes are TRBV20-1 and TRBJ2-5, with D uncertain. The germline V and J ends were trimmed by 6 bases and 0 bases, with 14 bases remaining between them. The CDR3 is made up of 14 amino acids. CDR1 and CDR2 (germline): DFQATT, SNEGSKA (reference sequence). CDR3: CSATAYEYQETQYF. In nucleotides, the CDR3 is TGCAGTGCCACGGCGTACGAGTACCAAGAGACCCAGTACTTC.

The chain joins TRBV11-2 to TRBJ2-7, with 10 positions matching TRBD2. Germline lookup yields CDR1 SGHAT and CDR2 FQNNGV. J gave up 3 bases and V 4 bases, and 3 bases lay outside the gene matches. This CDR3 is built from 14 residues. The CDR3 is CASSSTSGNYEQYF. The CDR3 DNA sequence: TGTGCCAGCAGCTCCACTAGCGGGAACTACGAGCAGTACTTC.

For the CDR3, the DNA is TGTGCCAGCAGCACTCTGGGACTAGCGGGGGGGGTTACGCAGTATTTT. Protein: CASSTLGLAGGVTQYF. The chain recombines TRBV5-6 with TRBJ2-3; 16 bases align to TRBD2. The V gene end was trimmed by 4 bases and the J gene end by 8 bases; junction bases not matched to a gene: 7. The germline gives CDR1 SGHDT, CDR2 YYEEEE. The CDR3 is made up of 16 amino acids. Based on the CDR3 plus reference TRBV5-6 and TRBJ2-3, the full variable domain is DAGVTQSPTHLIKTRGQQVTLRCSPKSGHDTVSWYQQALGQGPQFIFQYYEEEERQRGNFPDRFSGHQFPNYSSELNVNALLLGDSALYLCASSTLGLAGGVTQYFGPGTRLTVL.

This clonotype was observed many times. The rearrangement links TRBV6-5 to TRBJ2-2, with D possibly being TRBD2 (6 bases). The V gene's germline CDR1 is MNHEY and CDR2 SVGAGI. The V end lost 4 bases, the J end lost 7 bases, and 13 bases lay between the germline ends. The CDR3 is 14 amino acids. CDR3 sequence (DNA): TGTGCCAGCAGTTCCAGGCGAGCGGGCGGGGAGCTGTTTTTT. Translation: CASSSRRAGGELFF.

This clonotype came up a few times. J is TRBJ2-1 and V is TRBV7-9, with TRBD2 matching over 8 bases. Germline loops: CDR1 SEHNR, CDR2 FQNEAQ (reference sequence). Losses at the gene ends were 7 bases for V and 8 bases for J; bases not matched to a gene: 7. The CDR3 contains 13 residues. CDR3 bases: TGTGCCAGCAAGGCGGGGGGAGCGGATGAGCAGTTCTTC. This gives the protein CASKAGGADEQFF.

This clonotype turned up a few times. The chain combines TRBV4-2 with TRBJ1-3; 8 bases line up with TRBD1. V lost 0 bases and J lost 0; bases outside the gene matches: 13. The germline V gene encodes CDR1 LGHNA and CDR2 YNFKEQ. This CDR3 is 20 amino acids long. The CDR3 DNA is TGTGCCAGCAGCCAAGACAACAGACCTAGGGACAGGCGCTCTGGAAACACCATATATTTT. Translating gives CASSQDNRPRDRRSGNTIYF.

This clonotype has more than one count but fewer than ten. This chain uses TRBV7-6 with TRBJ2-5; D could derive from TRBD1 or TRBD2 (5 bases each). CDR3 length: 18 amino acids. The germline V gene encodes CDR1 SGHVS and CDR2 FNYEAQ. V lost 4 bases to trimming and J lost 1 base, with 22 bases between them. CDR3 bases: TGTGCCAGCAGCTCGAAGGAAGGGGTTAGCGCACTCCAAGAGACCCAGTACTTC. As protein: CASSSKEGVSALQETQYF.

The chain couples TRBV25-1 to TRBJ1-4; perhaps TRBD1 as D (6 bases). Germline V lookup: CDR1 MGHDK, CDR2 SYGVNS. The CDR3 has 13 amino acids. The V end lost 7 bases, the J end lost 7 bases, and 13 bases lay between the germline ends. CDR3 DNA: TGTGCCAGCAAAGGACAGTTCAGTGAAAAACTGTTTTTT. It encodes CASKGQFSEKLFF.

This sequence joins TRBV5-1 and TRBJ2-7; 9 bases are shared with TRBD1. With V trimmed by 4 bases and J by 2 bases, 10 bases remained unmatched. Germline assignment: CDR1 SGHRS and CDR2 YFSETQ. The CDR3 runs 16 residues. Here the CDR3 DNA reads TGCGCCAGCAGCGGGCAGGGACAGGGCATCCCCTACGAGCAGTACTTC. The encoded protein is CASSGQGQGIPYEQYF.

This clonotype was seen more than once but under ten times. This chain connects TRBV5-5 to TRBJ1-2, with a tentative D call TRBD1 (6 bases). Germline assignment: CDR1 SGHKS and CDR2 YYEKEE (reference sequence). The CDR3 consists of 16 residues. The V gene lost 4 bases and the J gene lost 2 bases, with 18 bases spanning the gap. Here the CDR3 DNA reads TGTGCCAGCAGCCTGACCAACGGGGGCCCAAACTATGGCTACACCTTC. Protein: CASSLTNGGPNYGYTF.

This clonotype was seen at least ten times. The chain couples TRBV12-3 or TRBV12-4 to TRBJ2-7; D call uncertain. The CDR3 has 13 residues. V was clipped by 1 base and J by 3 bases, with 7 bases between them. The CDR3 DNA reads as TGTGCCAGCAGTTTAGACCCGTTCTACGAGCAGTACTTC. Its translation is CASSLDPFYEQYF.

This clonotype showed up just a few times. V usage is TRBV5-6 and J usage is TRBJ2-7; D is possibly TRBD2 (6 bases). The CDR3 is 14 amino acids. The ends were cut back, 4 bases at V and 6 bases at J, with 17 bases in the middle. The germline CDR1 and CDR2 sequences are SGHDT and YYEEEE. The CDR3 reads CASSAGPRRGEQYF. The CDR3 DNA sequence: TGTGCCAGCAGCGCGGGACCTCGAAGGGGCGAGCAGTACTTC. The variable domain in full, completed from reference TRBV5-6 and TRBJ2-7, reads DAGVTQSPTHLIKTRGQQVTLRCSPKSGHDTVSWYQQALGQGPQFIFQYYEEEERQRGNFPDRFSGHQFPNYSSELNVNALLLGDSALYLCASSAGPRRGEQYFGPGTRLTVT.

This clonotype was seen a few times. The chain combines TRBV6-2 or TRBV6-3 with TRBJ1-5, with TRBD1 identical over 7 bases. The V gene end was trimmed by 9 bases and the J gene end by 3 bases; junction bases not matched to a gene: 8. The CDR3 extends over 14 amino acids. Germline V gene lookup returns CDR1 MNHEY and CDR2 SVGEGT. Here the CDR3 reads CASRAGTANQPQHF. DNA of the CDR3: TGTGCCAGTCGCGCCGGGACAGCCAATCAGCCCCAGCATTTT.

This sequence joins TRBV28 and TRBJ1-4; 7 bases are shared with TRBD1. The ends lost 3 bases at V and 5 bases at J; junction bases unmatched: 12. The CDR3 consists of 17 residues. CDR1 MDHEN and CDR2 SYDVKM come from the germline V gene. CDR3 residues: CASSLVVTGQNNEKLFF. In DNA, the CDR3 is TGTGCCAGCAGTTTGGTCGTTACGGGACAGAACAATGAAAAACTGTTTTTT. The complete variable domain, with remaining parts taken from reference TRBV28 and TRBJ1-4, reads DVKVTQSSRYLVKRTGEKVFLECVQDMDHENMFWYRQDPGLGLRLIYFSYDVKMKEKGDIPEGYSVSREKKERFSLILESASTNQTSMYLCASSLVVTGQNNEKLFFGSGTQLSVL.

The table lists this clonotype with a count of one. The chain joins TRBV24-1 to TRBJ1-5; D is perhaps TRBD1 (6 bases). This CDR3 comprises 14 residues. Germline CDR1 reads KGHDR; CDR2 reads SFDVKD. Trimming removed 11 bases at V and 5 bases at J, with 18 bases between. As DNA, the CDR3 is TGTGCCAACTACCCAGGGGATAGTGATCAGCCCCAGCATTTT. Translation: CANYPGDSDQPQHF.

The rearrangement uses TRBV2 and TRBJ2-7, with D tentatively TRBD2 (6 bases). Trimming shortened V by 6 bases and J by 0 bases, and 9 bases separated the two germline ends. CDR3 length equals 13 residues. Per the germline V gene, CDR1 is SNHLY and CDR2 is FYNNEI. CDR3: CASRPGSSYEQYF. The CDR3 nucleotides are TGTGCCAGCAGGCCCGGGAGCTCCTACGAGCAGTACTTC.

This clonotype was observed a few times. V usage is TRBV20-1 and J usage is TRBJ2-7, with 7 nucleotides matching TRBD1. The CDR3 has 13 residues. V shed 7 bases, J shed 3 bases, and the junction held 9 bases outside the gene matches. Per germline, CDR1 DFQATT and CDR2 SNEGSKA (reference sequence). CDR3 in DNA: TGCAGTGACAGGGGAAGGTCTCTCTACGAGCAGTACTTC. This encodes CSDRGRSLYEQYF.

V usage is TRBV5-8 and J usage is TRBJ2-5; 9 bases map to TRBD1. The germline CDR1 and CDR2 sequences are SGHTS and YDEGEE. The length of the CDR3 is 14 residues. Trimming at V came to 2 bases and at J to 4 bases, leaving 3 bases not matched to a gene. CDR3 DNA: TGTGCCAGCAGCTTCCGGGACAGGGCAGAGACCCAGTACTTC. Translated: CASSFRDRAETQYF.

V and J are TRBV12-3 or TRBV12-4 and TRBJ1-2; TRBD1 aligns across 7 bases. Trimming removed 5 bases from V and 8 bases from J; junction bases left unmatched: 8. This CDR3 has 13 residues. CDR3 bases: TGTGCCAGCAGTCGACAGGGCTCGCGGGGCTACACCTTC. This codes for CASSRQGSRGYTF.

The chain is built from TRBV19 and TRBJ1-1, with D possibly being TRBD1 (5 bases). This CDR3 has 13 amino acids. Germline V gives CDR1 LNHDA, CDR2 SQIVND (reference sequence). The V end was cut by 5 bases, the J end by 11 bases, with 18 bases between. The CDR3 DNA reads as TGTGCCAGTAGTCAGCCGGGGGATCTTCGGGCTTTCTTT. This codes for CASSQPGDLRAFF.